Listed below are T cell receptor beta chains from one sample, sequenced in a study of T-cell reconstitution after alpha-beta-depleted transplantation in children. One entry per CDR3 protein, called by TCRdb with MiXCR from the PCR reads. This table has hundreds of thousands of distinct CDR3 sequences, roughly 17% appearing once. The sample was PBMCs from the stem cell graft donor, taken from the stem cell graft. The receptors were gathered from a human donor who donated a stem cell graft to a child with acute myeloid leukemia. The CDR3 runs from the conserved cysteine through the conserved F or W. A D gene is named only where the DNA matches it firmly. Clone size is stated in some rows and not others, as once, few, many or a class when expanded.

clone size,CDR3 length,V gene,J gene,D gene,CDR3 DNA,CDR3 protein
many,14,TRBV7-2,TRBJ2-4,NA,TGTGCCAGCAGCTTAATGGGGGCCAAAAACATTCAGTACTTC,CASSLMGAKNIQYF
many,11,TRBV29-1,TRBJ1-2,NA,TGCAGCGTTGAAGCCATTGCTGGCTACACCTTC,CSVEAIAGYTF
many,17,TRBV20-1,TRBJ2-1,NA,TGCAGTGCTAGGGTTTTTACGGTCGGGGTGGCCTACAATGAGCAGTTCTTC,CSARVFTVGVAYNEQFF
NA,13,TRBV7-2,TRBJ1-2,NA,TGTGCCAGCAGCTTAGGGGGGGCAGAAGGCTACACCTTC,CASSLGGAEGYTF
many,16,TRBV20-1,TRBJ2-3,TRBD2,TGCAGTGCTACTCTAGCGGGGGGGTCTAGCACAGATACGCAGTATTTT,CSATLAGGSSTDTQYF
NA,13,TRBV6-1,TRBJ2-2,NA,TGTGCCACAAGTAGGGAAGTCACCGGGGAGCTGTTTTTT,CATSREVTGELFF
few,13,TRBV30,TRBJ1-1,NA,TGTGCCTGGAGTGTACAGACTTACACTGAAGCTTTCTTT,CAWSVQTYTEAFF
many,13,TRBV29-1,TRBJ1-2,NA,TGCAGCGTTGGGGACATTGCTAACTATGGCTACACCTTC,CSVGDIANYGYTF
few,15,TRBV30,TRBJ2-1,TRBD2,TGTGCCTGGAGTTACGGCGGGGGATCCTACAATGAGCAGTTCTTC,CAWSYGGGSYNEQFF
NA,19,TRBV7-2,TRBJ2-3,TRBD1,TGTGCCATCAGTTTAGCGTATCCGACAGGGTCAGCATCCACAGATACGCAGTATTTT,CAISLAYPTGSASTDTQYF
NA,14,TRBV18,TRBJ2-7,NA,TGTGCCAGCTCACCCTATTACAGCCGCTACGAGCAGTACTTC,CASSPYYSRYEQYF
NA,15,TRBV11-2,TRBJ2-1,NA,TGTGCCAGCAGCTTTGGGGGCCCCGTTTACAATGAGCAGTTCTTC,CASSFGGPVYNEQFF
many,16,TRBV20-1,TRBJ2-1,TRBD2,TGCAGTGCTCTTCCACTTAGCGGGGGGCCTTACAATGAGCAGTTCTTC,CSALPLSGGPYNEQFF
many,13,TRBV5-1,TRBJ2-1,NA,TGCGCCAGCAGCGAGGACCCTTACGGTGGGCAGTTCTTC,CASSEDPYGGQFF
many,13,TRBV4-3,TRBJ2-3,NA,TGCGCCAGCAGCCTGAATGCACTAGATACGCAGTATTTT,CASSLNALDTQYF
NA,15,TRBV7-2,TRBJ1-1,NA,TGTGCCAGCAGCTCCGAGGGACAATTGAACACTGAAGCTTTCTTT,CASSSEGQLNTEAFF
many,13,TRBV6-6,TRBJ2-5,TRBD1,TGTGCCAGCAGAGGGGGCCCGCAAGAGACCCAGTACTTC,CASRGGPQETQYF
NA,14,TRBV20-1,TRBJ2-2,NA,TGCAGTGCTGGCCGGGGGCCCAACACCGGGGAGCTGTTTTTT,CSAGRGPNTGELFF
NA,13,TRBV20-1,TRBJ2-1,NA,TGCAGTGCTTTGGACATGAGTTACAATGAGCAGTTCTTC,CSALDMSYNEQFF
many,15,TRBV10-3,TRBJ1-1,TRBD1,TGTGCCATCAGTGGCATGGGGGGACAGGGGACTGAAGCTTTCTTT,CAISGMGGQGTEAFF
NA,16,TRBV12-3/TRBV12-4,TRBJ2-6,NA,TGTGCCAGCAGATTTGAGGGTAACTCTGGGGCCAACGTCCTGACTTTC,CASRFEGNSGANVLTF
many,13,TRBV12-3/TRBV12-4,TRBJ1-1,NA,TGTGCCAGCACCCTAGGGATGGTGTATGAAGCTTTCTTT,CASTLGMVYEAFF